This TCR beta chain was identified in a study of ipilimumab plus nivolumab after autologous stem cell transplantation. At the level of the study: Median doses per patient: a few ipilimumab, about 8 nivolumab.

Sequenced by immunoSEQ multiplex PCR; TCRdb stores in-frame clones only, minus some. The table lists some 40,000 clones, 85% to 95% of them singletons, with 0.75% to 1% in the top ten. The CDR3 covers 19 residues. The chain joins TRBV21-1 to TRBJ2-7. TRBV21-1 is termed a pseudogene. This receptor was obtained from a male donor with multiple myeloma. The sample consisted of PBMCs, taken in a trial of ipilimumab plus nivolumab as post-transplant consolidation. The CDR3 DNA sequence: TGTGCCAGCAGCACAAGTTACCACGGGCGCGTCATGCGGTCCTACGAGCAGTACTTC. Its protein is CASSTSYHGRVMRSYEQYF.